One TCR beta chain is described in this entry. TCRdb re-called the 5' RACE reads with MiXCR, one entry per CDR3 protein. The sample lists 60,000 to 70,000 distinct CDR3 sequences; under 20% were seen once. In germline, CDR1 is SEHNR, CDR2 FQNEAQ (reference sequence). This CDR3 contains 14 residues. V lost 5 bases to trimming and J lost 7 bases; unmatched junction nucleotides: 7. This sample stems from a study of T cells of healthy individuals. V usage is TRBV7-9 and J usage is TRBJ1-2; 10 bases map to TRBD1. The receptor comes from a human donor in good health. The CDR3 DNA reads as TGTGCCAGCAGCGCGTCTTGGACAGGGGGTGGCTACACCTTC. Protein: CASSASWTGGGYTF.